The T cell receptor (beta chain) under discussion was sequenced for a study of cytomegalovirus exposure and HLA in healthy donors. V lost 1 base and J lost 0, with 9 bases in between. Germline V gives CDR1 LNHDA, CDR2 SQIVND (reference sequence). This CDR3 contains 15 residues. Healthy people donating bone marrow made up the donors. 60 Vbeta and 13 Jbeta primers were used in PCR. TCRdb's copy holds only in-frame clones and misses some; the assay was immunoSEQ multiplex PCR. The sample shows 200,000 to 300,000 clones, 82% of them seen only once. Comment on this clone: The antigen remains unidentified.

Notes on the study in general: Earlier findings revealed that most TCR beta V segments proved productive either about 87% or about 30% of the time. The study found most TCR sequences rare, yet found some public TCRs in many donors. There were a few CMV-associated chains whose specificity for CMV antigens was confirmed in vitro.

Sequencing was carried out using PBMCs. The sequence derives from a middle-aged woman in good health and CMV-seropositive. V is TRBV19 and J is TRBJ1-1; the D is unclear. CDR3: CASSIATAMNTEAFF. CDR3 in DNA: TGTGCCAGTAGTATAGCTACAGCCATGAACACTGAAGCTTTCTTT.